The clone carrying this T cell receptor (beta chain) was counted only a few times. Its antigen remains unidentified. These data are taken from a study of CD8+ T cells in alopecia areata. Study conclusions and caveats: There were also resident alphabeta T cells of normal skin sequenced in scalp samples. An increase in clonality over normal scalp was evident in lesional scalp, especially alopecia totalis/universalis. Sharing of TCRs across patients appeared less clear than in mice, possibly for HLA-related reasons.

Extraction of RNA preceded its reverse transcription into cDNA, which served as the sequencing template. The assay was immunoSEQ multiplex PCR, and TCRdb's table has in-frame clones only and misses some. The sample yields some 160,000 clones, less than 75% seen once. The CDR3 loop spans 12 amino acids. Trimming took 5 bases from V and 6 from J, leaving 11 bases between them. CDR1 and CDR2 (germline): PRHDT, FYEKMQ (reference sequence). Cell sorting was applied to PBMCs, and CD4+ and CD8+ T cells were collected. The origin of this receptor is a human donor in good health. The material sequenced was CD8+ T cells sorted from blood. This sequence joins TRBV13 and TRBJ2-7; D is possibly TRBD2 (6 bases). The DNA of the CDR3 is TGTGCCAGCAGCCCTCGGAGGGGCGAGCAGTACTTC. It is translated as CASSPRRGEQYF.